A selection of T cell receptor beta chains follows, all from one sample in a study of T cells in tuberculosis. The repertoire was sequenced with immunoSEQ multiplex PCR; TCRdb's copy has only in-frame clones and lacks some. The data hold roughly 34,000 clones, with around 88% observed a single time. Sequencing was performed on PBMCs, taken at tuberculosis diagnosis. The source of these receptors is an adult with tuberculosis. Each CDR3 is given with its conserved first and last residue. A D gene is named only where the DNA matches it firmly. Where a row states a size, it is once, few, many or the class of an expanded clone; other rows omit it.

TRBD1	-	TRBV2	TRBJ2-7	TGTGCCAGCAGTGTTAGGGACAGGCAGAGCTCCTACGAGCAGTACTTC	CASSVRDRQSSYEQYF
-	once	TRBV10-1	TRBJ2-3	TGCGCCAGCAGTGAGTCGAAGGGGGGGGCGAGCACAGATACGCAGTATTTT	CASSESKGGASTDTQYF
TRBD2	once	TRBV11-2	TRBJ2-7	TGTGCCAGCAGCCCAATAGCGGGACGGGGCCTAAACGAGCAGTACTTC	CASSPIAGRGLNEQYF
TRBD2	-	TRBV28	TRBJ2-3	TGTGCCAGCAGTCAATCTGAGGTAGCGGGGGGTCAAGATACGCAGTATTTT	CASSQSEVAGGQDTQYF
TRBD2	-	TRBV29-1	TRBJ2-1	TGCAGCGCCCGAATAGCGGGGAACTACAATGAGCAGTTCTTC	CSARIAGNYNEQFF
TRBD1	-	TRBV5-5	TRBJ1-4	TGTGCCAGCAGCCGGACAGGGGCGAATGAAAAACTGTTTTTT	CASSRTGANEKLFF
TRBD1	-	TRBV9	TRBJ2-2	TGTGCCAGCAGCGTAGAAAACGGCAGGGGGATCCCCGGGGAGCTGTTTTTT	CASSVENGRGIPGELFF
-	-	TRBV30	TRBJ1-1	TGTGCCTGGAGTGTACGATACCTAATGAACACTGAAGCTTTCTTT	CAWSVRYLMNTEAFF
-	once	TRBV6-1	TRBJ1-1	TGTGCCAGCAGTTATAACTTAATGAACACTGAAGCTTTCTTT	CASSYNLMNTEAFF
-	-	TRBV6-5	TRBJ1-1	TGTGCCAGCAGCCTAGGTTTGGAGAACACTGAAGCTTTCTTT	CASSLGLENTEAFF
TRBD1	-	TRBV18	TRBJ1-2	TGTGCCAGCTCACCCTCAAGGGACAGGATGAACTATGGCTACACCTTC	CASSPSRDRMNYGYTF
-	-	TRBV5-5	TRBJ2-2	TGTGCCAGCAGGCAACAGGGAATAGGCGGGGAGCTGTTTTTT	CASRQQGIGGELFF
-	-	TRBV2	TRBJ1-5	TGTGCCATGGCGGGGGATAGCAATCAGCCCCAGCATTTT	CAMAGDSNQPQHF
-	-	TRBV19	TRBJ1-2	TGTGCCAGTAGCAAACTCCCCCGCCAAACTAACTATGGCTACACCTTC	CASSKLPRQTNYGYTF
-	-	TRBV7-6	TRBJ1-1	TGTGCCAGCAGCCTTAATATAAACACTGAAGCTTTCTTT	CASSLNINTEAFF
-	-	TRBV4-2	TRBJ2-3	TGTGCCAGCAGCCAAGACGAGGGGATCGGGGGAGATACGCAGTATTTT	CASSQDEGIGGDTQYF
TRBD2	-	TRBV6-1	TRBJ2-5	TGTGCCAGCACCCCGGCGGGAGGGCCTAAGACCCAGTACTTC	CASTPAGGPKTQYF
TRBD1	-	TRBV4-1	TRBJ1-6	TGCGCCAGCAGCAGACCCGACAGGGAGGATTCACCCCTCCACTTT	CASSRPDREDSPLHF
-	-	TRBV10-3	TRBJ2-2	TGTGCCATCAACCCGCGGGCAGGGCGGGAGGAGCTGTTTTTT	CAINPRAGREELFF
-	-	TRBV19	TRBJ1-1	TGTGCCAGTAGTTGGAGTTTGAACACTGAAGCTTTCTTT	CASSWSLNTEAFF
-	-	TRBV27	TRBJ2-3	TGTGCCAGCAGTTTAGGGCAGGCCTCAGATACGCAGTATTTT	CASSLGQASDTQYF
-	-	TRBV5-6	TRBJ2-7	TGTGCCAGCAGCCCGGACAGAGGATGGGAGCAGTACTTC	CASSPDRGWEQYF
TRBD1	-	TRBV10-3	TRBJ2-7	TGTGCCAGCTGGGGGGGACAGGGTGAACGAGAGCAGTACTTC	CASWGGQGEREQYF
TRBD1	once	TRBV5-4	TRBJ2-5	TGTGCCAGCAGCTTACAGGGGGCTAGTGGCGAGACCCAGTACTTC	CASSLQGASGETQYF
TRBD1	-	TRBV9	TRBJ2-7	TGTGCCAGCAGCGGGGGACAGGTCTCCTACGAGCAGTACTTC	CASSGGQVSYEQYF
TRBD1	-	TRBV6-5	TRBJ2-2	TGTGCCAGCAGTACAAAGCCACAGGGGGCCGGGGAGCTGTTTTTT	CASSTKPQGAGELFF
-	-	TRBV6-5	TRBJ1-2	TGTGCCAGCAGTCAGGGATGGGGCTACACCTTC	CASSQGWGYTF
TRBD1	-	TRBV6-1	TRBJ1-2	TGTGCCAGCAGAGATGACAGGGGTCACGGCTACACCTTC	CASRDDRGHGYTF
TRBD2	-	TRBV19	TRBJ2-2	TGTGCCAGTAGGCGGGCGGGGGAGGTGCCCGGGGAGCTGTTTTTT	CASRRAGEVPGELFF
TRBD2	-	TRBV5-1	TRBJ2-1	TGCGCCAGCAGGGCCGAAATCCTAGCGGGGGCTTACAATGAGCAGTTCTTC	CASRAEILAGAYNEQFF
-	-	TRBV9	TRBJ2-5	TGTGCCAGCAGCCATTATCGTCTGGGCGGGGAAAAAGAGACCCAGTACTTC	CASSHYRLGGEKETQYF
-	-	TRBV6-4	TRBJ2-2	TGTGCCAGCAGTGTGGGAGTAGACACCGGGGAGCTGTTTTTT	CASSVGVDTGELFF
TRBD2	-	TRBV9	TRBJ2-7	TGTGCCAGCAGCGCCAAAGGGACTAGCGGGAGCTACGAGCAGTACTTC	CASSAKGTSGSYEQYF
TRBD1	-	TRBV4-2	TRBJ2-2	TGTGCCAGCAGCCAAGATAGGGGGCCCGGGGAGCTGTTTTTT	CASSQDRGPGELFF
TRBD1	-	TRBV10-2	TRBJ2-3	TGCGCCAGCTCGACAGGGGGGCCAGATACGCAGTATTTT	CASSTGGPDTQYF
TRBD1	-	TRBV10-3	TRBJ2-7	TGTGCCACTGCCGGAGGGACAGGGGGCCACGAGCAGTACTTC	CATAGGTGGHEQYF
-	-	TRBV5-1	TRBJ2-7	TGCGCCAGCAGCGGACCGGGGAAGGGTGCTACCTACGAGCAGTACTTC	CASSGPGKGATYEQYF
-	-	TRBV5-4	TRBJ2-5	TGTGCCAGCAGCTCTGGCGGACAGTTGGGGACCCAGTACTTC	CASSSGGQLGTQYF
TRBD2	-	TRBV27	TRBJ2-1	TGTGCCAGCAGGCCTACTAGCGGGAATGACAATGAGCAGTTCTTC	CASRPTSGNDNEQFF
TRBD2	-	TRBV7-6	TRBJ2-1	TGTGCCAGCAGCTTATTGCCAGCGGGGGGGAATGAGCAGTTCTTC	CASSLLPAGGNEQFF
-	-	TRBV4-1	TRBJ2-7	TGCGCCAGCAGCCAAGGTCCTGACAGGCTCTACGAGCAGTACTTC	CASSQGPDRLYEQYF
-	-	TRBV11-2	TRBJ1-2	TGTGCCAGCAGCCAAGAACAGGGCTATGGCTACACCTTC	CASSQEQGYGYTF
TRBD1	-	TRBV29-1	TRBJ1-3	TGCAGCGTCCGGACAGGCTCTGGAAACACCATATATTTT	CSVRTGSGNTIYF
-	-	TRBV25-1	TRBJ2-3	TGTGCCAGCAGTGATTACGGGGAGCAGTATTTT	CASSDYGEQYF
TRBD1	-	TRBV10-2	TRBJ1-5	TGCGCCAGCACTAGGACAGGGGGCGATCAGCCCCAGCATTTT	CASTRTGGDQPQHF
-	-	TRBV28	TRBJ1-4	TGTGCCAGCAGTTTAGTCGGGGTAAATAATGAAAAACTGTTTTTT	CASSLVGVNNEKLFF
TRBD2	-	TRBV2	TRBJ2-7	TGTGCCAGCAGTCAAAGGACTAGCGGGGCTGGAGAGCAGTACTTC	CASSQRTSGAGEQYF
-	-	TRBV5-1	TRBJ1-3	TGCGCCAGCAGCTCGACAGCTGGAAACACCATATATTTT	CASSSTAGNTIYF
-	-	TRBV6-1	TRBJ1-5	TGTGCCAGCAAATTAAAGGGGCTGGATCAGCCCCAGCATTTT	CASKLKGLDQPQHF
TRBD1	-	TRBV19	TRBJ2-7	TGTGCCAGCTCCCGGGACAGGGGCTACGAGCAGTACTTC	CASSRDRGYEQYF
-	-	TRBV9	TRBJ1-3	TGTGCCAGCAGCGTAGGCCCCTCGGGAGGAAACACCATATATTTT	CASSVGPSGGNTIYF
-	-	TRBV7-8	TRBJ1-1	TGTGCCAGCAGCCTAGATCGGGTTACCAACACTGAAGCTTTCTTT	CASSLDRVTNTEAFF
-	-	TRBV7-9	TRBJ1-1	TGTGCCAGCAGCTCGACAGAGTCCGAAGCTTTCTTT	CASSSTESEAFF
-	medium-sized	TRBV1	TRBJ1-5	TGCACCAGCAGCCGAGTTAGTAATCAGCCCCAGCATTTT	CTSSRVSNQPQHF